This T cell receptor (beta chain) was sequenced in a study of T cell responses to AZD1222 COVID-19 vaccine. Data came from immunoSEQ multiplex PCR; TCRdb stores just in-frame clones and leaves some out. The sample shows about 100,000 clones, about 86% of them seen only once. Germline loops: CDR1 SEHNR, CDR2 FQNEAQ (reference sequence). CDR3 length equals 18 residues. Trimming took 2 bases from V and 0 from J, leaving 18 bases between them. V usage is TRBV7-9 and J usage is TRBJ2-3, with TRBD2 as a possible D gene (6 bases). The clonotype was recovered from an adult in good health. The input for sequencing was peripheral blood, taken on day 0 of AZD1222 vaccination. This CDR3 is CASSLPWGTSPSTDTQYF. CDR3 nucleotides: TGTGCCAGCAGCTTACCCTGGGGTACTAGCCCAAGCACAGATACGCAGTATTTT.